These 8 T cell receptor beta chains originate from one sample sequenced in a study of OX40 agonist ivuxolimab in advanced cancers. The protocol was immunoSEQ multiplex PCR, while the TCRdb copy is restricted to in-frame clones and leaves out a portion. The sample includes about 100,000 clones, 90% of them seen just once. Sequenced material: CD4+ or CD8+ T cells sorted from blood, taken in a trial of the OX40 agonist ivuxolimab. These receptors originate from an adult with an advanced solid tumor such as melanoma, head and neck, liver or kidney cancer.

The genes are TRBV28 and TRBJ2-3, with 10 bases fitting TRBD2. After removal of 6 bases from V and 5 bases from J, the junction contained 14 bases not matched to a gene. Per germline, CDR1 MDHEN and CDR2 SYDVKM. This CDR3 contains 17 residues. CDR3 sequence (DNA): TGTGCCAGCAGCCGAGCGGGAGGGCCGTCTGCGAGAGATACGCAGTATTTT. Its translation is CASSRAGGPSARDTQYF.

The chain carries TRBV7-2 and TRBJ2-1; 8 positions agree with TRBD2. CDR3 length: 15 amino acids. Germline assignment: CDR1 SGHTA and CDR2 FQGNSA. J was trimmed by 9 bases and V by 1 base; bases with no gene match: 8. The chain's CDR3 is CASSLVVGGRTEQFF. The CDR3 DNA follows: TGTGCCAGCAGCTTAGTCGTTGGCGGGAGGACTGAGCAGTTCTTC. The full variable domain, its missing parts supplied by reference TRBV7-2 and TRBJ2-1, is GAGVSQSPSNKVTEKGKDVELRCDPISGHTALYWYRQSLGQGLEFLIYFQGNSAPDKSGLPSDRFSAERTGGSVSTLTIQRTQQEDSAVYLCASSLVVGGRTEQFFGPGTRLTVL.

The V call is TRBV21-1, the J call TRBJ2-7; TRBD2, the table's D call, was not compared with the DNA. TRBV21-1 is termed a pseudogene. The CDR3 totals 14 residues. As DNA, the CDR3 is TGTGCCAGCAGCAAAGTTTCAGCGGGGTACGAGCAGTACTTC. Its protein is CASSKVSAGYEQYF.

The chain is built from TRBV4-3 and TRBJ2-1; TRBD2 matches 13 bases. This CDR3 is built from 21 residues. The germline V gene encodes CDR1 LGHNA and CDR2 YSLEER. V lost 0 bases to trimming and J lost 4 bases; unmatched junction nucleotides: 15. DNA for the CDR3: TGCGCCAGCAGCCAAGACTGGGACTTTGGGACTAGCGGGACCCAATACAATGAGCAGTTCTTC. Residues: CASSQDWDFGTSGTQYNEQFF.

The chain employs TRBV27 and TRBJ2-7; D may be TRBD2 (6 bases). The CDR3 length is 15 residues. V shed 5 bases and J shed 2 bases, with 16 bases lying between them. Germline CDR1 is MNHEY and CDR2 is SMNVEV (reference sequence). The CDR3 DNA is TGTGCCAGCAGTCCAGTGGGACGGGAGCCCTACGAGCAGTACTTC. It is translated as CASSPVGREPYEQYF.

This clone was detected once. J is TRBJ2-6 and V is TRBV2, with a possible D match to TRBD2 (5 bases). Looked up from germline, CDR1 is SNHLY and CDR2 is FYNNEI. The CDR3 length is 18 residues. Trimming removed 4 bases at V and 3 bases at J, with 19 bases between. The CDR3, as DNA: TGTGCCAGCAGTGTAAGTCAACTAGTAACCCTTGGGGCCAACGTCCTGACTTTC. It encodes CASSVSQLVTLGANVLTF.

The V and J genes are TRBV28 and TRBJ2-2; D not resolved. The CDR3 extends over 11 amino acids. V dropped 8 bases and J dropped 6 bases, with 7 bases sitting between them. Germline V lookup: CDR1 MDHEN, CDR2 SYDVKM. In nucleotides, the CDR3 is TGTGCCAGCGCTGGCTCCGGGGAGCTGTTTTTT. Protein sequence: CASAGSGELFF.

Only a few counts were recorded for this clone. V usage is TRBV28 and J usage is TRBJ2-7; perhaps D is TRBD1 or TRBD2 (7 bases each). The V end was cut by 7 bases, the J end by 3 bases, with 19 bases between. Germline V gives CDR1 MDHEN, CDR2 SYDVKM. The CDR3 is 15 amino acids. CDR3 in DNA: TGTGCCAGCACCCCAGGGGGGGCAGGAGACTACGAGCAGTACTTC. It translates to CASTPGGAGDYEQYF. Full variable domain (outside the CDR3, taken from reference TRBV28 and TRBJ2-7): DVKVTQSSRYLVKRTGEKVFLECVQDMDHENMFWYRQDPGLGLRLIYFSYDVKMKEKGDIPEGYSVSREKKERFSLILESASTNQTSMYLCASTPGGAGDYEQYFGPGTRLTVT.